This paragraph reports one TCR beta chain. What it binds is not known. The junction shows a germline mismatch at one end, possibly a read error. This record comes from a study of cytomegalovirus exposure and HLA in healthy donors. In the PCR, 60 Vbeta and 13 Jbeta primers were used. TCRdb keeps only in-frame clones here, not all; method: immunoSEQ multiplex PCR. The sample contains about 140,000 clones, approximately 85% of which appear only once. The CDR3 has 13 residues. The germline gives CDR1 SEHNR, CDR2 FQNEAQ (reference sequence). Whole-study results and caveats: The study had only CMV serostatus as immune exposure information.

The chain has TRBV7-9 and TRBJ1-1; D gene unclear. The receptor comes from a woman in her thirties or forties in good health and CMV-seronegative. The material sequenced was PBMCs. CDR3 amino acids: CSSSLAANTEAFF. CDR3 in DNA: TGTTCCAGCAGCTTAGCGGCTAACACTGAAGCTTTCTTT.